This T cell receptor (beta chain) appears in the sequencing data of a study of response to subunit inactivated influenza vaccine. General study results and limits: Authors proposed each seasonal influenza vaccination draws in few new T cells.

CDR3 length equals 17 residues. Losses at the gene ends were 6 bases for V and 6 bases for J; bases not matched to a gene: 13. Comments on this clonotype: Antigen: not known.

TCRdb passed the RT-PCR reads through MiXCR, listing each CDR3 protein once. The sample has approximately 500,000 distinct CDR3 sequences; 14% are singletons. The sample was PBMCs from blood, taken roughly 12 days after vaccination. The source is a man in his fifties who received an inactivated influenza vaccine. The V and J genes are TRBV12-3 or TRBV12-4 and TRBJ2-1, with 11 bases aligning to TRBD2. The CDR3 nucleotides are TGTGCCAGCAGCAGTAGGGGTAGCGGGGGGGCCTTCAATGAGCAGTTCTTC. Its protein is CASSSRGSGGAFNEQFF.